Listed here are 20 T cell receptor beta chains from one sample, sequenced in a study of OX40 agonist ivuxolimab in advanced cancers. Sequencing used immunoSEQ multiplex PCR; TCRdb keeps in-frame clones, though not all of them. In the table there are approximately 9,300 clones, under 80% of which are singletons. The sequencing here drew on CD4+ or CD8+ T cells sorted from blood, taken in a trial of the OX40 agonist ivuxolimab. Receptors were obtained from an adult with an advanced solid tumor such as melanoma, head and neck, liver or kidney cancer.

This clone was counted a few times. The chain couples TRBV7-9 to TRBJ1-1, with D possibly matching TRBD1 (5 bases). This CDR3 spans 13 amino acids. Trimming removed 0 bases from V and 8 bases from J, with 10 bases in between. CDR1 and CDR2 (germline): SEHNR, FQNEAQ (reference sequence). The CDR3 DNA reads TGTGCCAGCAGCTTAGCTTGGGGGACCGAAGCTTTCTTT. It is translated as CASSLAWGTEAFF.

The table lists this clone with many counts. The CDR3 region is CASSLVPGRASEQYF. In DNA, the CDR3 is TGTGCCAGCAGCTTAGTCCCCGGGAGGGCATCCGAGCAGTACTTC. The chain uses TRBV11-2 and TRBJ2-7, with 8 bases lining up with TRBD2. V lost 1 base to trimming and J lost 6 bases; unmatched junction nucleotides: 8. The V gene's germline CDR1 is SGHAT and CDR2 FQNNGV. The CDR3 has 15 residues.

The chain uses TRBV28 and TRBJ1-1, with D uncertain. This CDR3 has 14 residues. CDR1 and CDR2 (germline): MDHEN, SYDVKM. V was clipped by 7 bases and J by 6 bases, with 18 bases between them. The CDR3 protein is CASIPQVSASEAFF. CDR3 coding DNA: TGTGCCAGCATCCCTCAGGTGTCGGCATCTGAAGCTTTCTTT. Drawing the rest from reference TRBV28 and TRBJ1-1, the complete variable domain is DVKVTQSSRYLVKRTGEKVFLECVQDMDHENMFWYRQDPGLGLRLIYFSYDVKMKEKGDIPEGYSVSREKKERFSLILESASTNQTSMYLCASIPQVSASEAFFGQGTRLTVV.

This clone was detected only a few times. The J gene is TRBJ1-4, the V gene TRBV19; TRBD1 matches at 9 bases. The V and J ends lost 5 bases and 8 bases, in that order; junction bases with no gene match: 12. This CDR3 spans 16 amino acids. Germline V gene data show CDR1 as LNHDA and CDR2 as SQIVND (reference sequence). The CDR3 DNA follows: TGTGCCAGTAGTCCGGGGACAGGGAAGATCCGGGAAAAACTGTTTTTT. Translated: CASSPGTGKIREKLFF.

The chain recombines TRBV4-1 with TRBJ2-5, with TRBD1 matching over 9 bases. Trimming cost V 1 base and J 0 bases; bases outside gene matches: 0. The CDR3 has 15 amino acids. Germline CDR1 reads MGHRA; CDR2 reads YSYEKL. CDR3 in DNA: TGCGCCAGCAGCCAAGGACAGGGGGACCAAGAGACCCAGTACTTC. This translates into CASSQGQGDQETQYF.

The CDR3 spells CASSLSGWTNQPQHF. Written as DNA, the CDR3 is TGTGCCAGCAGCTTGAGTGGGTGGACGAATCAGCCCCAGCATTTT. The J gene is TRBJ1-5, the V gene TRBV5-5; D remains unclear. There are 15 residues in the CDR3. The V end lost 1 base, the J end lost 4 bases, and 12 bases lay between the germline ends. Germline V gene sequence: CDR1 SGHKS, CDR2 YYEKEE (reference sequence).

The chain joins TRBV9 to TRBJ1-2; TRBD1 might be the D (5 bases). The CDR3 totals 13 residues. Germline CDR1 is SGDLS and CDR2 is YYNGEE. V was shortened by 0 bases and J by 6 bases, with 9 bases between the two germline ends. The CDR3 nucleotides read TGTGCCAGCAGCGTAGACGGGGGAGATGGCTACACCTTC. Translated: CASSVDGGDGYTF.

Concerning this clone itself: The likely explanation is a read error, given a far larger clone one base away. Other DNA sequences in this specimen translate into the identical CDR3. This chain connects TRBV6-5 to TRBJ2-3; TRBD2 aligns across 11 bases. The V gene's germline CDR1 is MNHEY and CDR2 SVGAGI. This CDR3 is 13 amino acids long. CDR3 sequence: CASGLAGTDTQYF. The CDR3 DNA sequence: TGTGCCAGCGGACTAGCGGGCACGGATACGCAGTATTTT.

A few counts support this clone. The chain couples TRBV29-1 to TRBJ1-1; D ambiguous. The CDR3 extends over 14 amino acids. Germline V gene data show CDR1 as SQVTM and CDR2 as ANQGSEA. Trimming pared 5 bases from V and 1 base from J, leaving 14 bases between. The CDR3 region has the DNA TGCAGCGTTCCACCTTGGCGGGGGAACACTGAAGCTTTCTTT. This sequence encodes CSVPPWRGNTEAFF.

This clone was observed a few times. The chain recombines TRBV7-9 with TRBJ1-1; D possibly corresponds to TRBD1 (5 bases). Germline V CDR1 and CDR2: SEHNR, FQNEAQ (reference sequence). With 2 bases removed from V and 4 bases from J, the gap between germline ends came to 14 bases. CDR3 length equals 15 residues. The CDR3 DNA sequence: TGTGCCAGCAGCTTAATTGGCGGCGGGGGCACTGAAGCTTTCTTT. Amino acid sequence: CASSLIGGGGTEAFF. The complete variable domain, with remaining parts taken from reference TRBV7-9 and TRBJ1-1, reads DTGVSQNPRHKITKRGQNVTFRCDPISEHNRLYWYRQTLGQGPEFLTYFQNEAQLEKSRLLSDRFSAERPKGSFSTLEIQRTEQGDSAMYLCASSLIGGGGTEAFFGQGTRLTVV.

This clone was recorded once. The gene calls are TRBV28 and TRBJ1-2, with D unresolved. From germline, CDR1 is MDHEN and CDR2 SYDVKM. V was trimmed by 6 bases and J by 4 bases, leaving 12 bases between them. CDR3 length: 13 amino acids. CDR3 sequence reads: CASRFTALYGYTF. For the CDR3, the DNA is TGTGCCAGCAGATTTACTGCTCTCTATGGCTACACCTTC.

This chain joins TRBV7-9 and TRBJ2-5; TRBD2 matches at 7 bases. Trimming removed 7 bases from V and 9 bases from J; junction bases left unmatched: 8. The CDR3 loop spans 12 amino acids. Germline values: CDR1 SEHNR, CDR2 FQNEAQ (reference sequence). In nucleotides, the CDR3 is TGTGCCAGCACCCCGACTAGCTTGCCCCAGTACTTC. Amino acids: CASTPTSLPQYF.

The chain has TRBV6-5 and TRBJ2-3; 8 bases match TRBD2. Germline V gene lookup returns CDR1 MNHEY and CDR2 SVGAGI. The CDR3 extends over 14 amino acids. V gave up 7 bases and J gave up 5 bases; unmatched junction bases: 8. CDR3 in DNA: TGTGCCAGCACCCCTAGCGGGTCACTAGATACGCAGTATTTT. Translated: CASTPSGSLDTQYF.

The V gene is TRBV6-1, the J gene TRBJ1-1; TRBD1 agrees at 8 bases. CDR3 size: 14 residues. Per germline, CDR1 MNHNS and CDR2 SASEGT. V was pared by 3 bases and J by 5 bases, with 5 bases of the junction left unmatched. The CDR3 region is CASSDTGGRTEAFF. CDR3 nucleotides: TGTGCCAGCAGTGACACAGGGGGGAGGACTGAAGCTTTCTTT.

The rearrangement joins TRBV7-8 to TRBJ1-5; D may be TRBD1 (6 bases). Germline CDR1 is SGHVS and CDR2 is FQNEAQ. Trimming left V 9 bases short and J 2 bases short, with 20 bases between. This CDR3 comprises 16 residues. In DNA form, the CDR3 reads TGTGCCAGTGTTGTCGGGGGGGCTCCTGGCAATCAGCCCCAGCATTTT. It specifies CASVVGGAPGNQPQHF.

This chain joins TRBV2 and TRBJ2-2; 9 bases match TRBD1. Germline lookup yields CDR1 SNHLY and CDR2 FYNNEI. The J segment lost 7 bases and the V segment lost 6 bases, leaving 9 bases of the junction unmatched. This CDR3 has 15 residues. The CDR3 sequence is CASRNRDRAGGELFF. CDR3 nucleotide sequence: TGTGCCAGCAGAAATCGGGACAGGGCCGGCGGGGAGCTGTTTTTT.

This clone has a single count. V usage is TRBV19 and J usage is TRBJ2-4; 10 bases line up with TRBD2. V shed 3 bases and J 4 bases; nucleotides not matched to a gene: 6. This CDR3 region has 16 residues. The germline V gene encodes CDR1 LNHDA and CDR2 SQIVND (reference sequence). CDR3 coding DNA: TGTGCCAGTAGTATGGCCCTGACTAGCGGGAAAAACATTCAGTACTTC. Its translation: CASSMALTSGKNIQYF.

V usage is TRBV4-1 and J usage is TRBJ1-2; 8 bases are shared with TRBD1. The V and J ends lost 4 bases and 0 bases, in that order; junction bases with no gene match: 4. The CDR3 length is 15 residues. Looked up from germline, CDR1 is MGHRA and CDR2 is YSYEKL. CDR3 in amino acids: CASSLDRGSNYGYTF. CDR3 bases: TGCGCCAGCAGCCTCGACAGGGGATCTAACTATGGCTACACCTTC.

This chain connects TRBV6-5 to TRBJ2-3, with TRBD1 matching 7 bases. The CDR3 sequence is 15 residues long. The junction had 6 bases not matched to a gene; V was cut back by 5 bases and J by 1 base. Germline lookup yields CDR1 MNHEY and CDR2 SVGAGI. CDR3 protein: CASSLQGWGTDTQYF. The CDR3 bases are TGTGCCAGCAGTCTACAGGGGTGGGGCACAGATACGCAGTATTTT.

The chain uses TRBV19 and TRBJ2-1; D unclear. The germline gives CDR1 LNHDA, CDR2 SQIVND (reference sequence). This CDR3 contains 15 residues. V was shortened by 3 bases and J by 0 bases, with 9 bases between the two germline ends. Here the CDR3 DNA reads TGTGCCAGTAGTATGGTCCTTTCCTCCTACAATGAGCAGTTCTTC. This sequence encodes CASSMVLSSYNEQFF.